This is a list of T cell receptor beta chains from one sample in a study of T cell changes during pregnancy in multiple sclerosis. Clones were read by immunoSEQ multiplex PCR, and TCRdb kept only the in-frame ones, dropping some. Of under 70,000 clones listed, roughly 91% are singletons. The sequences come from peripheral blood, collected in the third trimester of pregnancy. The source of these receptors is a female donor in good health, enrolled as a control in a pregnancy study. Each CDR3 is given with its conserved first and last residue. The order of the fields is clone size, V gene, J gene, D gene, CDR3 DNA, CDR3 protein. D genes are given only for firm matches. Only part of the rows carry a size: once, few, many, or a class if the clone is expanded.

clone_size: NA; v_call: TRBV7-9; j_call: TRBJ2-3; d_call: NA; cdr3_nt: TGTGCCAGCAGGCGGGACTTCCCCACACGTGCTTCGGAGACGCAGTATTTT; cdr3_aa: CASRRDFPTRASETQYF
clone_size: NA; v_call: TRBV6-6; j_call: TRBJ1-3; d_call: NA; cdr3_nt: TGTGCCAGCAGTTATGGGGGGGGCGCCTCTGGAAACACCATATATTTT; cdr3_aa: CASSYGGGASGNTIYF
clone_size: NA; v_call: TRBV2; j_call: TRBJ2-5; d_call: TRBD2; cdr3_nt: TGTGCCAGCGCCGGGACTAGCGGGCAAGAGACCCAGTACTTC; cdr3_aa: CASAGTSGQETQYF
clone_size: NA; v_call: TRBV28; j_call: TRBJ1-2; d_call: NA; cdr3_nt: TGTGCCAGCAGTTTCGAGGGTAACTATGGCTACACCTTC; cdr3_aa: CASSFEGNYGYTF
clone_size: NA; v_call: TRBV5-1; j_call: TRBJ2-1; d_call: NA; cdr3_nt: TGCGCCAGCAGCCCGGCGGGGCCCTTAAATGAGCAGTTCTTC; cdr3_aa: CASSPAGPLNEQFF
clone_size: NA; v_call: TRBV2; j_call: TRBJ2-5; d_call: NA; cdr3_nt: TGTGCCAGCAAGAAGAGCGGGGAGACCCAGTACTTC; cdr3_aa: CASKKSGETQYF
clone_size: NA; v_call: TRBV7-6; j_call: TRBJ1-6; d_call: TRBD1; cdr3_nt: TGTGCCAGCAGCCAAGTGGGACAGGGTCGGGGTTATAATTCACCCCTCCACTTT; cdr3_aa: CASSQVGQGRGYNSPLHF
clone_size: few; v_call: TRBV5-1; j_call: TRBJ2-7; d_call: NA; cdr3_nt: TGCGCCAGCAGCAGCAACCCACAGGGCTACGAGCAGTACTTC; cdr3_aa: CASSSNPQGYEQYF
clone_size: NA; v_call: TRBV27; j_call: TRBJ2-3; d_call: NA; cdr3_nt: TGTGCCAGCAGCAGGCCTGCAGATACGCAGTATTTT; cdr3_aa: CASSRPADTQYF
clone_size: NA; v_call: TRBV27; j_call: TRBJ1-4; d_call: TRBD1; cdr3_nt: TGTGCCAGCAGTTCGTGGACAGGGTTAACTAATGAAAAACTGTTTTTT; cdr3_aa: CASSSWTGLTNEKLFF
clone_size: once; v_call: TRBV4-1; j_call: TRBJ1-2; d_call: TRBD1; cdr3_nt: TGCGCCAGCAGCCAAGAGGCAGGGGGCATAAACTATGGCTACACCTTC; cdr3_aa: CASSQEAGGINYGYTF
clone_size: NA; v_call: TRBV28; j_call: TRBJ2-6; d_call: NA; cdr3_nt: TGTGCCAGCAGTTTATCTCTCTCTGGGGCCAACGTCCTGACTTTC; cdr3_aa: CASSLSLSGANVLTF
clone_size: NA; v_call: TRBV27; j_call: TRBJ1-1; d_call: NA; cdr3_nt: TGTGCCAGCAGGTCATACACTGAAGCTTTCTTT; cdr3_aa: CASRSYTEAFF
clone_size: NA; v_call: TRBV5-1; j_call: TRBJ1-5; d_call: TRBD1; cdr3_nt: TGCGCCAGCAGCTTTGATGGGGCGACAGGGGCCCAGCATTTT; cdr3_aa: CASSFDGATGAQHF
clone_size: NA; v_call: TRBV29-1; j_call: TRBJ2-5; d_call: TRBD1; cdr3_nt: TGCAGCGGAGGGGACAGGGGTTTTCCGCAGTACTTC; cdr3_aa: CSGGDRGFPQYF
clone_size: NA; v_call: TRBV7-6; j_call: TRBJ2-3; d_call: NA; cdr3_nt: TGTGCCAGCACCTTGAGGGCGGATCGAACAGATACGCAGTATTTT; cdr3_aa: CASTLRADRTDTQYF
clone_size: NA; v_call: TRBV9; j_call: TRBJ2-2; d_call: NA; cdr3_nt: TGTGCCAGCAGCGCCACTCCCGGGCTAGCCGGCGGGGAGCTGTTTTTT; cdr3_aa: CASSATPGLAGGELFF
clone_size: NA; v_call: TRBV7-9; j_call: TRBJ2-5; d_call: TRBD1; cdr3_nt: TGTGCCAGCAGCAACAGCCGGGACAGGGGGCGAGAGACCCAGTACTTC; cdr3_aa: CASSNSRDRGRETQYF
clone_size: NA; v_call: TRBV6-1; j_call: TRBJ1-5; d_call: NA; cdr3_nt: TGTGCCAGCAGTGAAGAGGAGGGGCAGCCCCAGCATTTT; cdr3_aa: CASSEEEGQPQHF
clone_size: NA; v_call: TRBV19; j_call: TRBJ1-2; d_call: NA; cdr3_nt: TGTGCCAGTAGTCAGGGCTCTTCTAACTATGGCTACACCTTC; cdr3_aa: CASSQGSSNYGYTF
clone_size: NA; v_call: TRBV7-9; j_call: TRBJ1-4; d_call: TRBD1; cdr3_nt: TGTGCCAGCAGCTTCGGACAGACAGGGAAAAAACTGTTTTTT; cdr3_aa: CASSFGQTGKKLFF
clone_size: once; v_call: TRBV28; j_call: TRBJ2-7; d_call: TRBD2; cdr3_nt: TGTGCCAGCAGTACATTTAGACCGGGGACTACCTTAACCTACGAGCAGTACTTC; cdr3_aa: CASSTFRPGTTLTYEQYF
clone_size: NA; v_call: TRBV7-9; j_call: TRBJ2-2; d_call: NA; cdr3_nt: TGTGCCAGCAGCTTAGTAGACCAGCGGGCCGGGGAGCTGTTTTTT; cdr3_aa: CASSLVDQRAGELFF
clone_size: NA; v_call: TRBV4-1; j_call: TRBJ2-7; d_call: NA; cdr3_nt: TGCGCCAGCAGCCAACGAGGACAAGCCTACGAGCAGTACTTC; cdr3_aa: CASSQRGQAYEQYF
clone_size: NA; v_call: TRBV4-1; j_call: TRBJ1-1; d_call: NA; cdr3_nt: TGCGCCAGCAGCAGGGGGTGGAGGACTGAAGCTTTCTTT; cdr3_aa: CASSRGWRTEAFF
clone_size: once; v_call: TRBV29-1; j_call: TRBJ2-7; d_call: TRBD1; cdr3_nt: TGCAGCGTCTCCGGGACAGGGATCTACGAGCAGTACTTC; cdr3_aa: CSVSGTGIYEQYF
clone_size: NA; v_call: TRBV19; j_call: TRBJ2-7; d_call: TRBD2; cdr3_nt: TGTGCCAGTAGTCTTGGACTAGCGGGTCTCTACGAGCAGTACTTC; cdr3_aa: CASSLGLAGLYEQYF
clone_size: NA; v_call: TRBV19; j_call: TRBJ2-3; d_call: TRBD2; cdr3_nt: TGTGCCAGTAGTATCTCGGGGGGAGCGGGAGTGGCAGATACGCAGTATTTT; cdr3_aa: CASSISGGAGVADTQYF
clone_size: NA; v_call: TRBV28; j_call: TRBJ1-3; d_call: NA; cdr3_nt: TGTGCCAGCAGTTTAAAGCCCTCTGGAAACACCATATATTTT; cdr3_aa: CASSLKPSGNTIYF
clone_size: NA; v_call: TRBV28; j_call: TRBJ2-7; d_call: TRBD2; cdr3_nt: TGTGCCAGCAGTTTGGGACTAGCCCAATTGAGGAGCTCCTACGAGCAGTACTTC; cdr3_aa: CASSLGLAQLRSSYEQYF
clone_size: NA; v_call: TRBV27; j_call: TRBJ2-1; d_call: TRBD2; cdr3_nt: TGTGCCTCTTCTAGCGGGTTCTACAATGAGCAGTTCTTC; cdr3_aa: CASSSGFYNEQFF
clone_size: NA; v_call: TRBV19; j_call: TRBJ2-3; d_call: TRBD2; cdr3_nt: TGTGCCAGTAAGGCGGGAGGGGTCTGGACAGATACGCAGTATTTT; cdr3_aa: CASKAGGVWTDTQYF
clone_size: NA; v_call: TRBV14; j_call: TRBJ1-4; d_call: TRBD1; cdr3_nt: TGTGCCAGCAGCCCGACCTGGGGGGACAGGGGTGGAACTAATGAAAAACTGTTTTTT; cdr3_aa: CASSPTWGDRGGTNEKLFF
clone_size: NA; v_call: TRBV29-1; j_call: TRBJ2-5; d_call: NA; cdr3_nt: TGCAGCGTTCTAAGATACAGACAATTACGGGAGACCCAGTACTTC; cdr3_aa: CSVLRYRQLRETQYF
clone_size: NA; v_call: TRBV7-9; j_call: TRBJ2-3; d_call: NA; cdr3_nt: TGTGCCAGCAGCTTATTGGAGGGGATCATCACAGATACGCAGTATTTT; cdr3_aa: CASSLLEGIITDTQYF
clone_size: NA; v_call: TRBV10-1; j_call: TRBJ2-7; d_call: NA; cdr3_nt: TGCGCCAGCAGTGAGCCGGGGGGCCCCAATAGGGGTTACGAGCAGTACTTC; cdr3_aa: CASSEPGGPNRGYEQYF
clone_size: NA; v_call: TRBV27; j_call: TRBJ2-7; d_call: NA; cdr3_nt: TGTGCCAGCAGTTTTCCCTCTAGCGAGCAGTACTTC; cdr3_aa: CASSFPSSEQYF
clone_size: NA; v_call: TRBV6-6; j_call: TRBJ1-1; d_call: NA; cdr3_nt: TGTGCCACCTTCCCCTTTGGCATGAACACTGAAGCTTTCTTT; cdr3_aa: CATFPFGMNTEAFF
clone_size: NA; v_call: TRBV28; j_call: TRBJ2-7; d_call: TRBD1; cdr3_nt: TGTGCCAGCAGTTTGTTTGTGCAGGGGGCGGGCGAGCAGTACTTC; cdr3_aa: CASSLFVQGAGEQYF
clone_size: few; v_call: TRBV6-6; j_call: TRBJ1-4; d_call: NA; cdr3_nt: TGTGCCAGCATGACCGACACAAAACTGTTTTTT; cdr3_aa: CASMTDTKLFF
clone_size: few; v_call: TRBV4-2; j_call: TRBJ2-3; d_call: NA; cdr3_nt: TGTGCCAGCAGCCCCCGACTAGAACCAGATACGCAGTATTTT; cdr3_aa: CASSPRLEPDTQYF
clone_size: NA; v_call: TRBV5-1; j_call: TRBJ2-5; d_call: TRBD2; cdr3_nt: TGCGCCAGCAGCTTGAGACTAGCGGGAGGGCCGAGAGAGACCCAGTACTTC; cdr3_aa: CASSLRLAGGPRETQYF
clone_size: NA; v_call: TRBV5-6; j_call: TRBJ1-1; d_call: NA; cdr3_nt: TGTGCCAGCAGCTTTAGGGGTGTGGGGAACACTGAAGCTTTCTTT; cdr3_aa: CASSFRGVGNTEAFF
clone_size: NA; v_call: TRBV27; j_call: TRBJ2-2; d_call: NA; cdr3_nt: TGTGCCAGCAGTTTAGTACAGAATGCCGGGGAGCTGTTTTTT; cdr3_aa: CASSLVQNAGELFF
clone_size: few; v_call: TRBV27; j_call: TRBJ2-2; d_call: TRBD1; cdr3_nt: TGTGCCAGCAGTGCAGGGGGCGGGAACACCGGGGAGCTGTTTTTT; cdr3_aa: CASSAGGGNTGELFF
clone_size: NA; v_call: TRBV27; j_call: TRBJ2-1; d_call: TRBD1; cdr3_nt: TGTGCCAGCACGCAGAGGGGGCCTCAAACCCGGTACAATGAGCAGTTCTTC; cdr3_aa: CASTQRGPQTRYNEQFF